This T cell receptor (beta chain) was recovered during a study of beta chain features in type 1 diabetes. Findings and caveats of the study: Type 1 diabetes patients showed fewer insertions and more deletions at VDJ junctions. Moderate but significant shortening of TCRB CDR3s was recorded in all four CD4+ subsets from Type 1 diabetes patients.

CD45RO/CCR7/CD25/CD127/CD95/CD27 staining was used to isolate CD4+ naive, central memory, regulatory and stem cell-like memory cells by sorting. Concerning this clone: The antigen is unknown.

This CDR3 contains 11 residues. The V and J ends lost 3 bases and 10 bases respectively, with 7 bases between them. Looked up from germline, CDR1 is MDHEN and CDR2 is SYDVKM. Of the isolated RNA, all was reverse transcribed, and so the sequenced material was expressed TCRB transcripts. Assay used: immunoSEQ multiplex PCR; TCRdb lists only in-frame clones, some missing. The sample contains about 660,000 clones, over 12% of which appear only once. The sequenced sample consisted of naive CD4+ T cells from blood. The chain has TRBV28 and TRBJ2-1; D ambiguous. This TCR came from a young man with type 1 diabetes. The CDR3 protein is CASSFVREQFF. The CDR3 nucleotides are TGTGCCAGCAGTTTCGTTAGGGAGCAGTTCTTC.